This T cell receptor (beta chain) originates from a study of T cells in Graves' hyperthyroidism and ophthalmopathy. Study conclusions and caveats: Blood shared most expanded thyroid clonotypes above 0.001.

Hyperthyroidism was newly diagnosed in patients aged 18 to 65 (duration under 2 months). Patients with uncontrolled infections, other autoimmune diseases, pregnancy or lactation were excluded. Progressors' blood was drawn at hyperthyroidism diagnosis, before ophthalmopathy symptoms. TCR beta CDR3 regions were amplified from RNA transcripts. The TCR CDR3 was amplified in a first-round RT-PCR using the HTBI primer set. MiXCR, applied by TCRdb to the multiplex PCR reads, yields one record per CDR3 protein. The data show fewer than 200,000 distinct CDR3 sequences, with 8% to 9.5% seen just once and approximately 20% held by the top ten. As concerns this clonotype: The antigen is undetermined.

Germline V gives CDR1 SQVTM, CDR2 ANQGSEA. Deletions cut 4 bases from V and 7 bases from J, with 16 bases between. CDR3 length: 13 amino acids. Sequenced: blood. The rearrangement uses TRBV29-1 and TRBJ1-2, with D hard to call. This receptor was obtained from a woman between 18 and 29 years old with Graves' hyperthyroidism that later progressed to Graves' ophthalmopathy. Here the CDR3 reads CSVVSGMHPGYTF. The CDR3 bases are TGCAGCGTTGTATCCGGGATGCACCCTGGCTACACCTTC.